This T cell receptor (beta chain) was captured by sequencing in a study of early T cells in non-severe SARS-CoV-2 infection. Study summary: The sequenced material was bulk RNA from unsorted whole blood, and its chains were unpaired. Study-wide results and caveats: VDJdb-based annotation leaned toward anti-spike CD8 responses and missed private and CD4 specificities.

Germline loops: CDR1 LNHNV, CDR2 YYDKDF (reference sequence). The V gene end was trimmed by 0 bases and the J gene end by 1 base; junction bases not matched to a gene: 4. The CDR3 contains 16 residues. Points on this clonotype: Its cognate antigen is unknown.

Researchers attached unique molecular identifiers to individual cDNA molecules. MiXCR, applied by TCRdb to the 5' RACE reads, yields one record per CDR3 protein. The data contain roughly 60,000 distinct CDR3 sequences, around 11% of them singletons. The sequencing here drew on whole blood, taken at baseline. This clonotype was obtained from an adult who was a healthcare worker with PCR-confirmed SARS-CoV-2 infection or an uninfected control (not recorded which). The V and J genes are TRBV15 and TRBJ2-3; 7 bases match TRBD1. CDR3 sequence (DNA): TGTGCCACCAGCAGAGACCCCGGGACAGGCACAGATACGCAGTATTTT. Protein sequence: CATSRDPGTGTDTQYF.